This T cell receptor (beta chain) was observed in a study of T cell responses to AZD1222 COVID-19 vaccine (dated by TCRdb to about 2021). Turning to the overall study: Because spike-specific TCR depth and breadth did not differ between the two schedules, AZD1222 recipients who got a second dose at roughly 4 weeks were pooled with those who got a second dose at roughly 12 weeks. TCR sequencing covered 233 trial participants: 207 given two doses of AZD1222 and 26 given two doses of MenACWY control vaccine. Enrollment into the trials was organized by age into subgroups of 18-55, 56-69 and 70-plus years, and those subgroups contained approximately 160, 26 and 62 TCR-sequenced participants, respectively.

The label giving this sample's time point can be read as: baseline before first vaccination. The vaccinee samples were drawn from two UK trials, COV001 and COV002, one of which was a single-blind randomized controlled phase 2/3 trial testing AZD1222 (ChAdOx1 nCoV-19) in healthy adults. For TCRbeta chain sequencing, PBMC samples were collected from trial participants at day 0 and at day 28 after the second dose. In its sample, this clone comes out as medium-sized (0.01 to 0.1%). This receptor's antigen is unknown. Base quality data are lacking; no much larger clone is found one base away. Study-level results and caveats: Reportedly, close to half of the unique spike-specific TCRs recognized epitopes lying outside the regions that are mutated in the B.1.351 and B.1.1.7 variants. A significant rise in spike-specific TCR breadth and depth was observed after two AZD1222 doses relative to day 0 and relative to MenACWY recipients. Conclusions about previously exposed vaccinees are limited because only six or seven AZD1222 recipients were SARS-CoV-2 seropositive at baseline. In the small 56-69-year group, the increase in depth fell short of significance, most likely because of low power. Because no samples from the day 14 peak response were available, repertoires could be characterized only after the peak T cell response. Participants were mostly white British and included more females than males, and it was suggested by the authors that clonal diversity may have been underestimated. The vaccine-associated CD4 TCRs covered the entire spike protein, and the dominant responses fell in regions 160-218 and 743-854.

The CDR3 regions of human TCRbeta chains were analyzed by immunosequencing. The source study handled its data this way. TCRs in the repertoires were matched against a reference library of SARS-CoV-2-specific TCRs that had been generated with the MIRA antigen-specificity platform. Breadth was defined as the fraction of unique TCRs that were SARS-CoV-2-associated, and depth was defined as the fraction of total T cells that were SARS-CoV-2-associated. Using the MIRA data, each spike-specific TCR was mapped to the spike region that the TCR reacts to and placed in a CD4 or CD8 class. Log10-transformed breadth and depth values were compared by one-way ANOVA with Sidak's multiple comparisons tests. This immuneACCESS table, as held by TCRdb, lists in-frame sequences with V and J called but not all clones. Of the missing ones, under half trace to an unresolved V gene in checked studies; the others have no known cause. From that table come the V and J calls and clone size; the DNA was used to work out D and trimming. Recorded for this sample are 90,000 to 130,000 clones; 81% of them occurred a single time. About 4.5% of the sample is in the top ten clones.

The sample consisted of peripheral blood, taken on day 0 of AZD1222 vaccination. This TCR was recovered from an adult in good health.

The CDR3 has the sequence CASSDGRDRQSLGNQPQHF. The nucleotide sequence is TGTGCCAGCAGTGATGGCCGGGACCGCCAGAGTTTGGGCAATCAGCCCCAGCATTTT. The chain uses TRBV6-2 or TRBV6-3 and TRBJ1-5; TRBD1 might be the D gene, on 5 matching bases. The germline V gene supplies CDR1 MNHEY and CDR2 SVGEGT. V and J are truncated by 5 bases and 2 bases respectively, leaving an intervening sequence of 25 bases. The CDR3 numbers 19 residues from cysteine through phenylalanine. Here the CDR3 DNA is all that survives: 57 bases in frame from base 1.